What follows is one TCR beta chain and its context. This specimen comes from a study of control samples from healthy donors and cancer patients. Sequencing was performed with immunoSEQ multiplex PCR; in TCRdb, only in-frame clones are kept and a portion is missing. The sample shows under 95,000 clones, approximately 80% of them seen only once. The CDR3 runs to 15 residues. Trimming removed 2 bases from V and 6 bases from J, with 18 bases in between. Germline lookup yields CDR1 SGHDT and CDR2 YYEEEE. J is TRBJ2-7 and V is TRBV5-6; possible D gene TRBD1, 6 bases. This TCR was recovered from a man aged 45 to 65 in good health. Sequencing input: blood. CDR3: CASSFRGVGTREQYF. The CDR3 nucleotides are TGTGCCAGCAGCTTCCGTGGGGTTGGGACACGCGAGCAGTACTTC.